Listed below are T cell receptor beta chains from one sample, sequenced in a study of blood T cell repertoires in COVID-19. The table came from immunoSEQ multiplex PCR; TCRdb's copy has only in-frame clones and leaves some out. The table lists 200,000 or so clones, 88% of them singletons. The sample was peripheral blood. These receptors were taken from a man between 65 and 80 years old with acute or convalescent COVID-19. The CDR3 runs from the conserved cysteine through the conserved F or W. D genes are given only for firm matches. A row's size may be missing; if present it is once, few, many or a size class.

d_call j_call clone_size v_call cdr3_aa cdr3_nt
NA TRBJ1-5 NA TRBV7-2 CASSFTGATGQPQHF TGTGCCAGCAGCTTCACGGGTGCCACGGGGCAGCCCCAGCATTTT
TRBD1 TRBJ2-3 once TRBV6-6 CASSYYTGADTQYF TGTGCCAGCAGTTACTACACAGGGGCAGATACGCAGTATTTT
NA TRBJ1-3 NA TRBV7-9 CASSLGQNSGNTIYF TGTGCCAGCAGCTTAGGACAGAACTCTGGAAACACCATATATTTT
TRBD1 TRBJ1-4 NA TRBV5-1 CASSLVGTAATNEKLFF TGCGCCAGCAGCTTGGTCGGGACAGCTGCAACTAATGAAAAACTGTTTTTT
NA TRBJ2-6 NA TRBV10-3 CAISPLLSGDGANVLTF TGTGCCATCAGTCCGCTTCTTTCAGGGGATGGGGCCAACGTCCTGACTTTC
NA TRBJ1-1 NA TRBV3-1/TRBV3-2 CASSPEEVMNTEAFF TGTGCCAGCAGCCCCGAGGAGGTAATGAACACTGAAGCTTTCTTT
TRBD2 TRBJ2-3 NA TRBV4-2 CASSQAGTSATDTQYF TGTGCCAGCAGCCAGGCCGGGACTAGCGCCACAGATACGCAGTATTTT
TRBD1 TRBJ2-5 many TRBV18 CASSPGTGSQETQYF TGTGCCAGCTCACCCGGGACAGGGTCACAAGAGACCCAGTACTTC
TRBD2 TRBJ2-2 NA TRBV6-4 CARTQSGRAVGMVGELFF TGTGCCAGGACCCAGAGCGGGAGGGCGGTTGGAATGGTGGGGGAGCTGTTTTTT
NA TRBJ1-2 NA TRBV27 CASSPPNIGGGGYTF TGTGCCAGCAGTCCCCCCAATATAGGGGGTGGTGGCTACACCTTC
NA TRBJ1-1 NA TRBV28 CATWLGGTEAFF TGTGCCACCTGGCTGGGAGGCACTGAAGCTTTCTTT
NA TRBJ1-1 NA TRBV11-2 CASSSRERNTEAFF TGTGCCAGCAGTTCCCGGGAAAGGAACACTGAAGCTTTCTTT
NA TRBJ2-1 NA TRBV7-9 CASSLAQINEQFF TGTGCCAGCAGTCTCGCACAGATAAATGAGCAGTTCTTC
TRBD2 TRBJ2-7 NA TRBV6-1 CASSEGTSPYEQYF TGTGCCAGCAGTGAAGGGACTAGTCCCTACGAGCAGTACTTC
TRBD1 TRBJ2-7 NA TRBV6-5 CATADRTSYEQYF TGTGCCACAGCGGACAGGACCTCCTACGAGCAGTACTTC
TRBD1 TRBJ2-4 NA TRBV5-6 CASSLGTGITAKNIQYF TGTGCCAGCAGCCTCGGGACAGGGATAACGGCCAAAAACATTCAGTACTTC